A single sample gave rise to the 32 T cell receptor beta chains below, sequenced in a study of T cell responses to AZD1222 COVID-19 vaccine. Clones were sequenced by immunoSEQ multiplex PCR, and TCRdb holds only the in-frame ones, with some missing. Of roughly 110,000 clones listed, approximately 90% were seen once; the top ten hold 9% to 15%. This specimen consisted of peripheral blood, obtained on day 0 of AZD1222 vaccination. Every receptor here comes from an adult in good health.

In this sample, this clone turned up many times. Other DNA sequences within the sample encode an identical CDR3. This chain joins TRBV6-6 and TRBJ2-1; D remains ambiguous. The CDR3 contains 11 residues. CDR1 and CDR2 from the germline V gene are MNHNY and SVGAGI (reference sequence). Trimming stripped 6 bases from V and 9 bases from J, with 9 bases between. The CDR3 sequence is CASSPSGEQFF. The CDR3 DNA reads TGTGCCAGCAGCCCCTCCGGTGAGCAGTTCTTC.

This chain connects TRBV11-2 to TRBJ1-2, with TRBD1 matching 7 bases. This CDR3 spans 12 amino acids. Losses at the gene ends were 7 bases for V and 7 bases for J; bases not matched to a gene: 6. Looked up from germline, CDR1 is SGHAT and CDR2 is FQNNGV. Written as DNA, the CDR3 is TGTGCCAGCACCTCGGGACAGCTTGGCTACACCTTC. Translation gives CASTSGQLGYTF.

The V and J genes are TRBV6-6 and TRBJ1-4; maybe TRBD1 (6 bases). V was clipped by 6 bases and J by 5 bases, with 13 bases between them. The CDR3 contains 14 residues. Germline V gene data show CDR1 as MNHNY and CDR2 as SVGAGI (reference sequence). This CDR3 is CASSRGRLNEKLFF. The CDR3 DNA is TGTGCCAGCAGCAGGGGACGGTTGAATGAAAAACTGTTTTTT.

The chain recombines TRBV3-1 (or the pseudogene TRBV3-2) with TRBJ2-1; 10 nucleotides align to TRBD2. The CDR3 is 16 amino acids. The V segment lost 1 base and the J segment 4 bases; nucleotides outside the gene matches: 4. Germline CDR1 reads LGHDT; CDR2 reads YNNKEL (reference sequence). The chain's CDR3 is CASSQATSGMYNEQFF. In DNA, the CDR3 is TGTGCCAGCAGCCAAGCCACTAGCGGGATGTACAATGAGCAGTTCTTC.

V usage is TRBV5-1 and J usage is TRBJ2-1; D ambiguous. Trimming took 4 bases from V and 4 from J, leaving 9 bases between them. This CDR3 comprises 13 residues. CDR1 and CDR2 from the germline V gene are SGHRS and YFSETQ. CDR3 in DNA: TGCGCCAGCAGCCGAAGTACGTACAATGAGCAGTTCTTC. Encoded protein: CASSRSTYNEQFF.

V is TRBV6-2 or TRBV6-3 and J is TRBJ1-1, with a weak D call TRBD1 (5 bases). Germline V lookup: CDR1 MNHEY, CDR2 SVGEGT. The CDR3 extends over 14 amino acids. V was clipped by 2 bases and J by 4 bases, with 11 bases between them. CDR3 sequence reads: CASSYVQGGTEAFF. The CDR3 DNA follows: TGTGCCAGCAGTTACGTCCAGGGTGGCACTGAAGCTTTCTTT.

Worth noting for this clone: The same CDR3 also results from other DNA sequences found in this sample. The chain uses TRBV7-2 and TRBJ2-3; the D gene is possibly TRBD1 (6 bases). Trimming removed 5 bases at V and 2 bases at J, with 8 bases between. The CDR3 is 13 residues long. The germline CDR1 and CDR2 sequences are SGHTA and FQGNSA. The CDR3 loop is CASSRQVTDTQYF. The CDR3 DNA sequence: TGTGCCAGCAGCAGACAGGTCACAGATACGCAGTATTTT. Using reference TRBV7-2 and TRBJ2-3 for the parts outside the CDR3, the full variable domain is GAGVSQSPSNKVTEKGKDVELRCDPISGHTALYWYRQSLGQGLEFLIYFQGNSAPDKSGLPSDRFSAERTGGSVSTLTIQRTQQEDSAVYLCASSRQVTDTQYFGPGTRLTVL.

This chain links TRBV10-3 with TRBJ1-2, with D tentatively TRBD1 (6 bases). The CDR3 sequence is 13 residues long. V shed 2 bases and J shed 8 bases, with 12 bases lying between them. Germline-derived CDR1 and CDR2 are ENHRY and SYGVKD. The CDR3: CAISEDNREGYTF. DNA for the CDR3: TGTGCCATCAGTGAGGACAACAGGGAAGGCTACACCTTC.

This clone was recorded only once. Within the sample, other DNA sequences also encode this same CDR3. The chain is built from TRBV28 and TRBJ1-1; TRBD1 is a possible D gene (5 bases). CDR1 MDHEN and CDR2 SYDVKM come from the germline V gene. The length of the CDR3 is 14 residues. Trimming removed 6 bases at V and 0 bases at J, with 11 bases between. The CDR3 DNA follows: TGTGCCAGCAGACCGGGACGTTTGAACACTGAAGCTTTCTTT. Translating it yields CASRPGRLNTEAFF.

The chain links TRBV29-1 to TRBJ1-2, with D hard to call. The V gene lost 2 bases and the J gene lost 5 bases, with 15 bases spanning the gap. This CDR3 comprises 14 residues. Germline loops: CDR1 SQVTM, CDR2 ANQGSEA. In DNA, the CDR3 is TGCAGCGTTGAAAACCCGATGACGGGGTATGGCTACACCTTC. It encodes CSVENPMTGYGYTF.

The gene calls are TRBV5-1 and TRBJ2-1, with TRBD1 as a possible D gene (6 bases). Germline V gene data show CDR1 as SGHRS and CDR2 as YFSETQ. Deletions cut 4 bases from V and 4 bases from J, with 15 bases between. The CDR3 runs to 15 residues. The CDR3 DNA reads TGCGCCAGCAGCGCAACGGACAGCCCGTACAATGAGCAGTTCTTC. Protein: CASSATDSPYNEQFF.

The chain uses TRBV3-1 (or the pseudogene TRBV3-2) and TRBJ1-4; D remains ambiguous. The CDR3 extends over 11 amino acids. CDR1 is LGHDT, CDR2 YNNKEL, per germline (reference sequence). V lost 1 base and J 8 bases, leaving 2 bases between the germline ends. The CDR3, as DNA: TGTGCCAGCAGCCAAGGGGAAAAACTGTTTTTT. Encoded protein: CASSQGEKLFF.

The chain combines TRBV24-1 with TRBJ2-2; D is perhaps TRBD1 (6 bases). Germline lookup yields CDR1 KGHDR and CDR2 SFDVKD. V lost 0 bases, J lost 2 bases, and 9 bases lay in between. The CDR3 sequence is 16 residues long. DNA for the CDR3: TGTGCCACCAGTGATTTGGACAGGACCAACACCGGGGAGCTGTTTTTT. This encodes CATSDLDRTNTGELFF.

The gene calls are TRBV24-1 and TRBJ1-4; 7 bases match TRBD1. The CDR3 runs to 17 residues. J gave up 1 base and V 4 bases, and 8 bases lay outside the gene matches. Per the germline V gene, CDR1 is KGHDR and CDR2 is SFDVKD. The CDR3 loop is CATSDPRQGGTNEKLFF. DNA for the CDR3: TGTGCCACCAGTGACCCTCGACAGGGAGGAACTAATGAAAAACTGTTTTTT.

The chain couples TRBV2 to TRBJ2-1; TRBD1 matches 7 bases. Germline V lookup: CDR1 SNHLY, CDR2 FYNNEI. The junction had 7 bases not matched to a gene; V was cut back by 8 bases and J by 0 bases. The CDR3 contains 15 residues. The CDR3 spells CASGKGQTSYNEQFF. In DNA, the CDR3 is TGTGCCAGCGGAAAGGGACAGACCTCCTACAATGAGCAGTTCTTC.

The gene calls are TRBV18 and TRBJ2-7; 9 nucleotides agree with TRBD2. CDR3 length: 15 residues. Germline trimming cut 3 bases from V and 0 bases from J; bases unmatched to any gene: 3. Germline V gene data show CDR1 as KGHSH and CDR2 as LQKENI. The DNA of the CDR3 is TGTGCCAGCTCACCGACTAGCGGTTACTCCTACGAGCAGTACTTC. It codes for CASSPTSGYSYEQYF.

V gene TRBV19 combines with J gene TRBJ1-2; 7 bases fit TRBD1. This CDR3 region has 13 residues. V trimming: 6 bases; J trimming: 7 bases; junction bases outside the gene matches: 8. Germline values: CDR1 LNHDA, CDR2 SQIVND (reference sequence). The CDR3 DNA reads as TGTGCCAGTAGGCTTAAGGGGGCCGCTGGCTACACCTTC. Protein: CASRLKGAAGYTF.

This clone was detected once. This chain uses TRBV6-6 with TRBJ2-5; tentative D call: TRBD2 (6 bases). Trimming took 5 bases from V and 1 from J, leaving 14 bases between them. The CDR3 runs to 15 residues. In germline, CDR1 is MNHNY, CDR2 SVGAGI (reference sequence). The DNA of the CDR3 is TGTGCCAGCAGTACCGGGACTTTTATCCAAGAGACCCAGTACTTC. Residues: CASSTGTFIQETQYF.

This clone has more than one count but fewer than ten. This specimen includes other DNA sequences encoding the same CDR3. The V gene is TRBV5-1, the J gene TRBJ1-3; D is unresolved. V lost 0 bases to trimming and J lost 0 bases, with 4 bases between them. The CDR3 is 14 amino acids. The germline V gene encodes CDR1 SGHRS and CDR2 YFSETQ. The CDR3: CASSLDLSGNTIYF. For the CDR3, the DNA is TGCGCCAGCAGCTTGGATCTCTCTGGAAACACCATATATTTT.

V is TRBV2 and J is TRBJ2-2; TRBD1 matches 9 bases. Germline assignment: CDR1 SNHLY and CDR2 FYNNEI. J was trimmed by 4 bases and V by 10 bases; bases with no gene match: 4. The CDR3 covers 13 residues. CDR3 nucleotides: TGTGCCACTAGACAGGGGGGCACCGGGGAGCTGTTTTTT. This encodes CATRQGGTGELFF.

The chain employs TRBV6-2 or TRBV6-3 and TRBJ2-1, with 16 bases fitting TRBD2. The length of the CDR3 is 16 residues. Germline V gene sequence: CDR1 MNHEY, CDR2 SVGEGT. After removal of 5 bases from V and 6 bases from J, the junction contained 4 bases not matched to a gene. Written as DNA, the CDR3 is TGTGCCAGCAGTCCGGGACTAGCGGGAGGGGGCAATGAGCAGTTCTTC. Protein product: CASSPGLAGGGNEQFF.

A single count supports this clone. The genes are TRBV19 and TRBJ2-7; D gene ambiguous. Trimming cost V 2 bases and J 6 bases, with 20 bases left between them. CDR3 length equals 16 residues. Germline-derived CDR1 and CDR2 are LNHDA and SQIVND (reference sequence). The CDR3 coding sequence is TGTGCCAGTAGTATACAAGCCCAGGTGACTGAAGCCGAGCAGTACTTC. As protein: CASSIQAQVTEAEQYF.

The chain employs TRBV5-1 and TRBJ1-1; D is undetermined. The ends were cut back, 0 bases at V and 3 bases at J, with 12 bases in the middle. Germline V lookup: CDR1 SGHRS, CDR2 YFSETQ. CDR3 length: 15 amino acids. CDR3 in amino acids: CASSLGISQDTEAFF. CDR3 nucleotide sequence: TGCGCCAGCAGCTTGGGTATCAGCCAGGACACTGAAGCTTTCTTT. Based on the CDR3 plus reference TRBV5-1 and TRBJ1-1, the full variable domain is KAGVTQTPRYLIKTRGQQVTLSCSPISGHRSVSWYQQTPGQGLQFLFEYFSETQRNKGNFPGRFSGRQFSNSRSEMNVSTLELGDSALYLCASSLGISQDTEAFFGQGTRLTVV.

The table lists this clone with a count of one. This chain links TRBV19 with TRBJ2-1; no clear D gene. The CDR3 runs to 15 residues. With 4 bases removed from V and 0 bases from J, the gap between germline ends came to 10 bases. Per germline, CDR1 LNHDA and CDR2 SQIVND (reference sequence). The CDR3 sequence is CASSKELSSYNEQFF. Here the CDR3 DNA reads TGTGCCAGTAGTAAAGAACTAAGCTCCTACAATGAGCAGTTCTTC.

CDR3 sequence (DNA): TGTGCCAGCAGCGTGGGAGTTGACTATGGCTACACCTTC. Translated, it gives CASSVGVDYGYTF. The rearrangement joins TRBV9 to TRBJ1-2; D remains unclear. CDR1 SGDLS and CDR2 YYNGEE come from the germline V gene. Between the trimmed V and J ends, which lost 2 bases and 3 bases, there was a span of 8 bases. The CDR3 has 13 residues.

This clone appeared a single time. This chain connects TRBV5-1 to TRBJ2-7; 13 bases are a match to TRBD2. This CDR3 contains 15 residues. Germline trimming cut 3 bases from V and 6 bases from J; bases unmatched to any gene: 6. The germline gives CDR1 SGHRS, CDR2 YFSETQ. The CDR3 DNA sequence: TGCGCCAGCAGCTCGGGACTAGCGGGACAGCGCGAGCAGTACTTC. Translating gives CASSSGLAGQREQYF. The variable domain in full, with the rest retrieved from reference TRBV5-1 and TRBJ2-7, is KAGVTQTPRYLIKTRGQQVTLSCSPISGHRSVSWYQQTPGQGLQFLFEYFSETQRNKGNFPGRFSGRQFSNSRSEMNVSTLELGDSALYLCASSSGLAGQREQYFGPGTRLTVT.

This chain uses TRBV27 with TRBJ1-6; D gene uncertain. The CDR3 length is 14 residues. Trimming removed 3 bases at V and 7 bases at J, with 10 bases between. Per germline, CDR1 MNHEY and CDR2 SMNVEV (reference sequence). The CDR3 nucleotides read TGTGCCAGCAGTTTTGTGCCGGTAAATTCACCCCTCCACTTT. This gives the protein CASSFVPVNSPLHF.

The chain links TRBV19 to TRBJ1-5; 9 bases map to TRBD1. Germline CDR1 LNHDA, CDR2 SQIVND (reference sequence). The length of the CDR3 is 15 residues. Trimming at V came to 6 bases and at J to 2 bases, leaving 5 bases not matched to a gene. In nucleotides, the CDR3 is TGTGCCAGTAGGGGGGACAGGGATGGCAATCAGCCCCAGCATTTT. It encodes CASRGDRDGNQPQHF.

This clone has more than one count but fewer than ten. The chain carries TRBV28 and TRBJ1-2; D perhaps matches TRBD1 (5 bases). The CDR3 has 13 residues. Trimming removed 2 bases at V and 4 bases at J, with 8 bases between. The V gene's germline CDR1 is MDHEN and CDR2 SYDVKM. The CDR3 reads CASSLRDFYGYTF. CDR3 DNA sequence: TGTGCCAGCAGTTTACGGGACTTCTATGGCTACACCTTC.

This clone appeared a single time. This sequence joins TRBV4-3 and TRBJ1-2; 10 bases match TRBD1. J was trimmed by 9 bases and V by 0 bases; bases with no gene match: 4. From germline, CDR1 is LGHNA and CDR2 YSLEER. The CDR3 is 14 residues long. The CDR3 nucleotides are TGCGCCAGCAGCCAAGATGACAGGGGGCGGAGCTACACCTTC. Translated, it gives CASSQDDRGRSYTF.

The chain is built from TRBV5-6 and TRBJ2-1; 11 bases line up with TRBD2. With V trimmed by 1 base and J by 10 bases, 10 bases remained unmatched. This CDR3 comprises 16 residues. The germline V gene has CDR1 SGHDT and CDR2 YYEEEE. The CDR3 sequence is CASSLWHTSGSNEQFF. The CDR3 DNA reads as TGTGCCAGCAGCTTGTGGCACACTAGCGGGAGTAACGAGCAGTTCTTC.

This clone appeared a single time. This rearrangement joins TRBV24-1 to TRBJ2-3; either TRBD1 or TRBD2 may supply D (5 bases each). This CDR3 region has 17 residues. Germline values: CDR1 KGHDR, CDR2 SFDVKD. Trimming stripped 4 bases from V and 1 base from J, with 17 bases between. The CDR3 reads CATSDLGDPRGTDTQYF. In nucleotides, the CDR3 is TGTGCCACCAGTGACCTAGGGGACCCGAGGGGCACAGATACGCAGTATTTT.